These 23 T cell receptor beta chains were sequenced from one sample in a study of identical twins. TCRdb used MiXCR to reprocess the 5' RACE reads, holding one entry per CDR3 protein. Of a few hundred thousand distinct CDR3 sequences detected, roughly 15% appear once; the ten largest clones hold 0.35% to 0.45%. The sample also formed part of further work on yellow fever vaccine responses in identical twins.

Material: CD4+ T cells sorted from blood. All receptors come from a woman aged 18-29 years in good health.

The V gene is TRBV29-1, the J gene TRBJ2-6; 9 bases are a match to TRBD1. V lost 6 bases and J lost 0; bases outside the gene matches: 6. The CDR3 is made up of 16 amino acids. Germline CDR1 reads SQVTM; CDR2 reads ANQGSEA. The CDR3 DNA reads TGCAGCGTCCGGGACAGGGACTTCTCTGGGGCCAACGTCCTGACTTTC. Its protein is CSVRDRDFSGANVLTF.

This clonotype was recorded a few times. The chain is built from TRBV6-5 and TRBJ1-2, with D hard to call. This CDR3 has 15 amino acids. Trimming took 0 bases from V and 3 from J, leaving 11 bases between them. Per the germline V gene, CDR1 is MNHEY and CDR2 is SVGAGI. As DNA, the CDR3 is TGTGCCAGCAGTTACTCCGACGGTGAATACTATGGCTACACCTTC. It is translated as CASSYSDGEYYGYTF.

The chain joins TRBV6-1 to TRBJ2-7; D is possibly TRBD2 (6 bases). CDR1 MNHNS and CDR2 SASEGT come from the germline V gene. The CDR3 length is 12 residues. V was pared by 6 bases and J by 7 bases, with 13 bases between. The DNA of the CDR3 is TGTGCCAGCAGACTAGGGACTTGGGAGCAGTACTTC. It codes for CASRLGTWEQYF.

This clonotype has just a few counts. This rearrangement joins TRBV28 to TRBJ2-4; no firm D call. CDR3 length: 14 amino acids. Germline V lookup: CDR1 MDHEN, CDR2 SYDVKM. Trimming cost V 6 bases and J 7 bases, with 16 bases left between them. This chain's CDR3 is CASSFDTKGNIQYF. CDR3 in DNA: TGTGCCAGCAGCTTCGACACCAAAGGGAACATTCAGTACTTC.

This clonotype has only a few counts. The chain is built from TRBV5-1 and TRBJ2-1; D possibly uses TRBD1 or TRBD2 (5 bases each). The V gene's germline CDR1 is SGHRS and CDR2 YFSETQ. This CDR3 comprises 16 residues. Trimming cost V 4 bases and J 0 bases, with 14 bases left between them. CDR3 sequence reads: CASSTGPRSSYNEQFF. The DNA of the CDR3 is TGCGCCAGCAGCACGGGACCCCGTAGCTCCTACAATGAGCAGTTCTTC. Based on the CDR3 plus reference TRBV5-1 and TRBJ2-1, the full variable domain is KAGVTQTPRYLIKTRGQQVTLSCSPISGHRSVSWYQQTPGQGLQFLFEYFSETQRNKGNFPGRFSGRQFSNSRSEMNVSTLELGDSALYLCASSTGPRSSYNEQFFGPGTRLTVL.

This clonotype was seen repeatedly, ten times or more. The V and J genes are TRBV7-6 and TRBJ2-3; the D gene is possibly TRBD2 (6 bases). The CDR3 contains 15 residues. The germline V and J ends were trimmed by 3 bases and 0 bases, with 10 bases remaining between them. CDR1 is SGHVS, CDR2 FNYEAQ, per germline. The CDR3 is CASSLVGGSTDTQYF. The CDR3 region has the DNA TGTGCCAGCAGCTTGGTGGGGGGAAGCACAGATACGCAGTATTTT. The full variable domain, in which reference TRBV7-6 and TRBJ2-3 provide the parts outside the CDR3, is GAGVSQSPRYKVTKRGQDVALRCDPISGHVSLYWYRQALGQGPEFLTYFNYEAQQDKSGLPNDRFSAERPEGSISTLTIQRTEQRDSAMYRCASSLVGGSTDTQYFGPGTRLTVL.

The chain has TRBV29-1 and TRBJ2-1, with TRBD1 as a possible D gene (6 bases). The V gene's germline CDR1 is SQVTM and CDR2 ANQGSEA. This CDR3 comprises 14 residues. V was clipped by 3 bases and J by 5 bases, with 14 bases between them. The CDR3 loop is CSVDRDRRNNEQFF. The CDR3 DNA is TGCAGCGTTGATCGCGACAGGCGCAACAATGAGCAGTTCTTC.

The chain uses TRBV14 and TRBJ2-3; TRBD2 aligns across 7 bases. The ends lost 8 bases at V and 8 bases at J; junction bases unmatched: 7. Germline V CDR1 and CDR2: SGHDN, FVKESK. The CDR3 totals 12 residues. The CDR3 DNA reads TGTGCCAGCTCCTCGGGAGGTCGTACGCAGTATTTT. Its translation: CASSSGGRTQYF.

This clonotype appeared a few times. The DNA of the CDR3 is TGTGCCAGCAGCTTAGGTCCGGGGGGCGGAACAGATACGCAGTATTTT. Its protein product is CASSLGPGGGTDTQYF. The rearrangement uses TRBV7-6 and TRBJ2-3, with D possibly matching TRBD2 (7 bases). The CDR3 consists of 16 residues. With 1 base removed from V and 3 bases from J, the gap between germline ends came to 14 bases. Germline-derived CDR1 and CDR2 are SGHVS and FNYEAQ.

This clonotype came up a few times. The chain couples TRBV24-1 to TRBJ2-1; D gene unclear. The V and J ends lost 2 bases and 4 bases respectively, with 20 bases between them. The length of the CDR3 is 18 residues. Germline CDR1 KGHDR, CDR2 SFDVKD. CDR3 residues: CATSDSQRWESRYNEQFF. The CDR3 bases are TGTGCCACCAGTGATTCCCAGAGATGGGAATCTAGGTACAATGAGCAGTTCTTC.

The J gene is TRBJ2-1, the V gene TRBV5-6; a possible D gene is TRBD2 (5 bases). The germline V gene has CDR1 SGHDT and CDR2 YYEEEE. V was clipped by 0 bases and J by 3 bases, with 13 bases between them. This CDR3 has 16 amino acids. Here the CDR3 reads CASSLAGEFLYNEQFF. The CDR3 DNA reads as TGTGCCAGCAGCTTGGCCGGGGAATTCCTCTACAATGAGCAGTTCTTC.

The gene calls are TRBV7-9 and TRBJ1-2; TRBD1 matches at 7 bases. Trimming took 4 bases from V and 8 from J; bases not matched to a gene: 7. Germline V CDR1 and CDR2: SEHNR, FQNEAQ (reference sequence). This CDR3 has 13 amino acids. The chain's CDR3 is CASSSWTGKGYTF. The CDR3 DNA is TGTGCCAGCAGCTCTTGGACAGGAAAAGGCTACACCTTC. Looking up the rest from reference TRBV7-9 and TRBJ1-2 gives the full variable domain: DTGVSQNPRHKITKRGQNVTFRCDPISEHNRLYWYRQTLGQGPEFLTYFQNEAQLEKSRLLSDRFSAERPKGSFSTLEIQRTEQGDSAMYLCASSSWTGKGYTFGSGTRLTVV.

The V and J genes are TRBV7-2 and TRBJ2-1; a possible D gene is TRBD2 (5 bases). The ends were cut back, 5 bases at V and 9 bases at J, with 17 bases in the middle. This CDR3 region has 14 residues. CDR1 is SGHTA, CDR2 FQGNSA, per germline. CDR3 loop: CASSPLPGTSEQFF. CDR3 sequence (DNA): TGTGCCAGCAGCCCTCTCCCGGGCACTAGTGAGCAGTTCTTC.

The chain uses TRBV20-1 and TRBJ2-7; 9 bases are shared with TRBD2. V trimming: 3 bases; J trimming: 0 bases; junction bases outside the gene matches: 3. The CDR3 is made up of 14 amino acids. Germline CDR1 is DFQATT and CDR2 is SNEGSKA (reference sequence). The CDR3 DNA reads TGCAGTGCTAGCCAGACTAGCGGCTCCTACGAGCAGTACTTC. Its protein is CSASQTSGSYEQYF.

This clonotype was detected ten times or more. The chain couples TRBV12-5 to TRBJ2-5; D is uncertain. Germline V lookup: CDR1 LGHNT, CDR2 FRNRAP. This CDR3 spans 13 amino acids. Trimming took off 7 bases at V and 2 bases at J, with 11 bases between the two ends. The CDR3 spells CASAPVGQETQYF. The CDR3 DNA sequence: TGTGCTAGTGCCCCCGTGGGGCAAGAGACCCAGTACTTC.

The gene calls are TRBV20-1 and TRBJ2-3; 10 bases map to TRBD2. The CDR3 length is 15 residues. Germline V CDR1 and CDR2: DFQATT, SNEGSKA (reference sequence). V shed 3 bases, J shed 2 bases, and the junction held 5 bases outside the gene matches. The CDR3 coding sequence is TGCAGTGCTAGGTTCCTAGCGGGGGACACAGATACGCAGTATTTT. Protein product: CSARFLAGDTDTQYF.

This clonotype showed up many times. The V gene is TRBV2, the J gene TRBJ2-7; 9 bases are shared with TRBD2. Unmatched junction bases numbered 5, after V lost 5 bases and J lost 6 bases. Germline CDR1 reads SNHLY; CDR2 reads FYNNEI. The CDR3 runs to 13 residues. CDR3 residues: CASSLAGVGEQYF. Here the CDR3 DNA reads TGTGCCAGCAGTTTAGCGGGAGTGGGCGAGCAGTACTTC.

This clonotype came up a few times. The chain couples TRBV21-1 to TRBJ2-7; the table's TRBD1 call for D was not verified on the DNA. TRBV21-1 has pseudogene status. The CDR3 runs to 17 residues. The CDR3 bases are TGTGCCAGCAGCAACCTTAAGTACAGGGCAGGAGGCTACGAGCAGTACGTC. Translation: CASSNLKYRAGGYEQYV.

This clonotype was found many times. The chain uses TRBV27 and TRBJ2-1; 10 nucleotides line up with TRBD2. This CDR3 has 20 residues. The germline CDR1 and CDR2 sequences are MNHEY and SMNVEV (reference sequence). The trim removed 5 bases at V and 0 bases at J, leaving 16 bases unmatched. The CDR3 loop reads CASSLIQREGLGGSYNEQFF. The CDR3 DNA reads as TGTGCCAGCAGTCTCATCCAGCGGGAGGGCCTAGGAGGCTCCTACAATGAGCAGTTCTTC.

This CDR3 reads CASSQDGPTSGRGGEQYF. In DNA form, the CDR3 reads TGTGCCAGCAGCCAAGATGGGCCGACTAGCGGGAGAGGGGGCGAGCAGTACTTC. V gene TRBV14 combines with J gene TRBJ2-7; 12 positions match TRBD2. The CDR3 totals 18 residues. J lost 6 bases, V lost 0 bases, and 12 bases had no gene match. The germline gives CDR1 SGHDN, CDR2 FVKESK.

This clonotype was seen a handful of times. The rearrangement uses TRBV19 and TRBJ2-3; possible D gene TRBD1, 6 bases. V shed 4 bases and J shed 5 bases, with 13 bases lying between them. Germline V gives CDR1 LNHDA, CDR2 SQIVND (reference sequence). This CDR3 spans 14 amino acids. CDR3 sequence (DNA): TGTGCCAGTAGTAGGGCAGGGGATGAAGATACGCAGTATTTT. Its translation: CASSRAGDEDTQYF.

J is TRBJ1-4 and V is TRBV27; D might be TRBD1 (5 bases). Trimming removed 8 bases at V and 5 bases at J, with 15 bases between. Germline V gene lookup returns CDR1 MNHEY and CDR2 SMNVEV (reference sequence). This CDR3 comprises 14 residues. CDR3 protein: CASSGGVRNEKLFF. In DNA, the CDR3 is TGTGCCAGCTCTGGAGGGGTTCGGAATGAAAAACTGTTTTTT.

V is TRBV9 and J is TRBJ2-1, with D tentatively TRBD2 (6 bases). CDR1 is SGDLS, CDR2 YYNGEE, per germline. This CDR3 is 15 amino acids long. V lost 3 bases and J 12 bases, leaving 22 bases between the germline ends. In DNA, the CDR3 is TGTGCCAGCAGCGGTCGGGACTTAGGAATGCTTGGGCAGTTCTTC. It specifies CASSGRDLGMLGQFF.